These 27 T cell receptor beta chains came from one sample sequenced in a study of cytomegalovirus exposure and HLA in healthy donors (dated by TCRdb to 2016 to 2017). Libraries were prepared through the immunoSEQ multiplex PCR assay. The multiplex PCR relied on a mix of 60 forward primers for TCR Vbeta segments and 13 reverse primers for TCR Jbeta segments. The table comes from immuneACCESS by way of TCRdb, which keeps in-frame sequences with V and J called. Part of the clones is missing from these tables; in studies checked, under half for an unresolved V gene and the rest for unknown reasons. The sample data list some 160,000 clones, and around 84% of these were observed just once. The ten top clones hold about 2.5% of the sample. The sample comprised PBMCs. The receptors were gathered from a boy under 10 years old in good health and CMV-seronegative.

This clone was counted once. The chain joins TRBV28 to TRBJ2-4, with D maybe TRBD2 (6 bases). Trimming shortened V by 5 bases and J by 1 base, and 12 bases separated the two germline ends. Germline assignment: CDR1 MDHEN and CDR2 SYDVKM. This CDR3 has 15 residues. The CDR3 loop reads CASSRSGEAKNIQYF. CDR3 sequence (DNA): TGTGCCAGCAGTCGTTCGGGGGAGGCCAAAAACATTCAGTACTTC.

This chain links TRBV6-1 with TRBJ1-5, with a tentative D call TRBD1 (5 bases). Trimming stripped 0 bases from V and 7 bases from J, with 10 bases between. In germline, CDR1 is MNHNS, CDR2 SASEGT. The length of the CDR3 is 14 residues. The CDR3 spells CASSEARGGQPQHF. As DNA, the CDR3 is TGTGCCAGCAGTGAAGCAAGGGGCGGACAGCCCCAGCATTTT.

The CDR3 is CAVDDGQQGPYNSPLHF. In nucleotides, the CDR3 is TGTGCCGTCGACGATGGCCAACAGGGTCCCTATAATTCACCCCTCCACTTT. This chain links TRBV25-1 with TRBJ1-6; tentatively, D is TRBD1 (6 bases). Trimming took 11 bases from V and 2 from J, leaving 22 bases between them. The CDR3 is 17 residues long. The germline CDR1 and CDR2 sequences are MGHDK and SYGVNS.

To note about this clone: Other DNA variants within this sample encode the same CDR3. This chain uses TRBV7-2 with TRBJ2-7; TRBD1 aligns across 7 bases. This CDR3 contains 14 residues. V trimming: 1 base; J trimming: 2 bases; junction bases outside the gene matches: 2. Germline V gene data show CDR1 as SGHTA and CDR2 as FQGNSA. Here the CDR3 DNA reads TGTGCCAGCAGCTTAGGGCAGGGGGCCTACGAGCAGTACTTC. Translating gives CASSLGQGAYEQYF.

V is TRBV4-3 and J is TRBJ2-1, with TRBD2 matching 8 bases. Germline V gene sequence: CDR1 LGHNA, CDR2 YSLEER. The CDR3 loop spans 21 amino acids. The V gene end was trimmed by 3 bases and the J gene end by 0 bases; junction bases not matched to a gene: 19. The CDR3 region is CASSHPSVFSSGTSSYNEQFF. CDR3 in DNA: TGCGCCAGCAGCCACCCCAGCGTATTTTCCTCCGGGACTAGCTCCTACAATGAGCAGTTCTTC.

The gene calls are TRBV7-6 and TRBJ2-1, with unresolved D. The V gene's germline CDR1 is SGHVS and CDR2 FNYEAQ. This CDR3 contains 16 residues. The V gene lost 5 bases and the J gene lost 0 bases, with 14 bases spanning the gap. CDR3 sequence: CASSLIPAVSYNEQFF. CDR3 bases: TGTGCCAGCAGCCTGATCCCTGCGGTCTCCTACAATGAGCAGTTCTTC. Together with reference TRBV7-6 and TRBJ2-1, the CDR3 gives the full variable domain: GAGVSQSPRYKVTKRGQDVALRCDPISGHVSLYWYRQALGQGPEFLTYFNYEAQQDKSGLPNDRFSAERPEGSISTLTIQRTEQRDSAMYRCASSLIPAVSYNEQFFGPGTRLTVL.

The rearrangement uses TRBV9 and TRBJ2-7, with 7 bases fitting TRBD1. The CDR3 is 14 residues long. CDR1 and CDR2 from the germline V gene are SGDLS and YYNGEE. J lost 2 bases, V lost 3 bases, and 5 bases had no gene match. The CDR3 sequence is CASSGQGPAYEQYF. CDR3 DNA: TGTGCCAGCAGCGGACAGGGACCGGCCTACGAGCAGTACTTC.

The chain employs TRBV19 and TRBJ2-1, with a possible D match to TRBD2 (6 bases). Trimming left V 7 bases short and J 2 bases short, with 18 bases between. Germline values: CDR1 LNHDA, CDR2 SQIVND (reference sequence). CDR3 length: 16 residues. The CDR3 protein is CASTTSPSGPYNEQFF. The CDR3 bases are TGTGCCAGTACCACTTCCCCCAGCGGGCCCTACAATGAGCAGTTCTTC. Based on the CDR3 plus reference TRBV19 and TRBJ2-1, the full variable domain is DGGITQSPKYLFRKEGQNVTLSCEQNLNHDAMYWYRQDPGQGLRLIYYSQIVNDFQKGDIAEGYSVSREKKESFPLTVTSAQKNPTAFYLCASTTSPSGPYNEQFFGPGTRLTVL.

This chain uses TRBV6-6 with TRBJ2-1, with D tentatively TRBD1 (6 bases). With 0 bases removed from V and 10 bases from J, the gap between germline ends came to 19 bases. CDR1 and CDR2 from the germline V gene are MNHNY and SVGAGI (reference sequence). This CDR3 region has 16 residues. The CDR3 DNA reads as TGTGCCAGCAGTTACTCGGTATTCGGACAGTTGGCCGAGCAGTTCTTC. Its protein product is CASSYSVFGQLAEQFF.

This clone was detected once. The J gene is TRBJ2-1, the V gene TRBV6-1; 8 bases match TRBD2. Germline CDR1 reads MNHNS; CDR2 reads SASEGT. V lost 8 bases and J lost 8; bases outside the gene matches: 11. This CDR3 has 14 amino acids. CDR3 bases: TGTGCCAGCCGGACTAGCCAGTTTCTCGATGAGCAGTTCTTC. Residues: CASRTSQFLDEQFF.

This rearrangement joins TRBV6-6 to TRBJ2-1, with 9 nucleotides matching TRBD1. The CDR3 sequence is 15 residues long. Germline CDR1 MNHNY, CDR2 SVGAGI (reference sequence). V lost 5 bases to trimming and J lost 5 bases; unmatched junction nucleotides: 7. The CDR3 region is CASSPRGTGNNEQFF. CDR3 nucleotides: TGTGCCAGCAGTCCACGCGGGACAGGGAACAATGAGCAGTTCTTC.

The rearrangement uses TRBV5-1 and TRBJ1-4; weak D call: TRBD1 (6 bases). CDR3 length: 15 amino acids. Germline loops: CDR1 SGHRS, CDR2 YFSETQ. Trimming removed 4 bases at V and 3 bases at J, with 13 bases between. CDR3 loop: CASSQQGRSNEKLFF. As DNA, the CDR3 is TGCGCCAGCAGCCAACAGGGAAGGTCTAATGAAAAACTGTTTTTT. The variable domain in full, with the rest retrieved from reference TRBV5-1 and TRBJ1-4, is KAGVTQTPRYLIKTRGQQVTLSCSPISGHRSVSWYQQTPGQGLQFLFEYFSETQRNKGNFPGRFSGRQFSNSRSEMNVSTLELGDSALYLCASSQQGRSNEKLFFGSGTQLSVL.

The chain recombines TRBV7-6 with TRBJ1-1; D is ambiguous. In germline, CDR1 is SGHVS, CDR2 FNYEAQ. Trimming removed 6 bases at V and 1 base at J, with 15 bases between. The CDR3 loop spans 15 amino acids. The CDR3 bases are TGTGCCAGCAGACAGTGGGCTCAGCCGAACACTGAAGCTTTCTTT. It translates to CASRQWAQPNTEAFF.

The V gene is TRBV5-1, the J gene TRBJ2-2; 7 bases agree with TRBD1. The CDR3 covers 17 residues. Germline V lookup: CDR1 SGHRS, CDR2 YFSETQ. Trimming removed 7 bases from V and 0 bases from J; junction bases left unmatched: 12. The CDR3 is CASGLPTGTANTGELFF. CDR3 coding DNA: TGCGCCAGCGGTCTCCCAACAGGGACAGCGAACACCGGGGAGCTGTTTTTT.

The chain combines TRBV7-9 with TRBJ2-1, with D maybe TRBD2 (5 bases). V gave up 7 bases and J gave up 1 base, with 23 bases separating them. Germline lookup yields CDR1 SEHNR and CDR2 FQNEAQ (reference sequence). The CDR3 length is 18 residues. CDR3 in amino acids: CASTEDSRPGRSYNEQFF. The CDR3 region has the DNA TGTGCCAGCACCGAGGATTCCCGGCCGGGAAGGTCCTACAATGAGCAGTTCTTC.

This chain links TRBV28 with TRBJ1-4; no definite D call. Germline CDR1 and CDR2: MDHEN and SYDVKM. This CDR3 region has 15 residues. Deletions cut 2 bases from V and 0 bases from J, with 7 bases between. In nucleotides, the CDR3 is TGTGCCAGCAGTTTAGTCACATCAACTAATGAAAAACTGTTTTTT. It yields the protein CASSLVTSTNEKLFF.

V is TRBV7-9 and J is TRBJ1-2; no definite D call. V was trimmed by 3 bases and J by 4 bases, leaving 6 bases between them. Germline V lookup: CDR1 SEHNR, CDR2 FQNEAQ (reference sequence). The length of the CDR3 is 12 residues. This chain's CDR3 is CASSFPGYGYTF. The CDR3 bases are TGTGCCAGCAGCTTTCCAGGCTATGGCTACACCTTC.

This rearrangement joins TRBV4-2 to TRBJ2-7; TRBD2 matches at 9 bases. The CDR3 runs 16 residues. Germline V gene lookup returns CDR1 LGHNA and CDR2 YNFKEQ. V trimming: 0 bases; J trimming: 5 bases; junction bases outside the gene matches: 8. DNA for the CDR3: TGTGCCAGCAGCCAAGATCGCCGAGCGGGAGGTCACGAGCAGTACTTC. This sequence encodes CASSQDRRAGGHEQYF.

This chain links TRBV6-5 with TRBJ1-2; maybe TRBD1 (6 bases). CDR1 is MNHEY, CDR2 SVGAGI, per germline. V dropped 8 bases and J dropped 4 bases, with 14 bases sitting between them. The CDR3 has 13 residues. The CDR3 loop is CASAPRGGYGYTF. The CDR3 nucleotides are TGTGCCAGCGCCCCCAGGGGTGGCTATGGCTACACCTTC.

On this clone: One junction end disagrees with the germline gene, perhaps due to a read error. J is TRBJ2-3 and V is TRBV7-9, with a possible D match to TRBD1 (6 bases). The CDR3 totals 13 residues. Germline CDR1 is SEHNR and CDR2 is FQNEAQ (reference sequence). CDR3 region: CSSSGQGSDTQYF. CDR3 nucleotide sequence: TGTTCCAGCAGCGGTCAGGGGTCAGATACGCAGTATTTT.

The chain has TRBV4-1 and TRBJ1-2; 7 nucleotides line up with TRBD1. Germline CDR1 reads MGHRA; CDR2 reads YSYEKL. The CDR3 has 14 residues. With 2 bases clipped from V and 8 bases from J, the junction kept 8 bases outside the gene matches. CDR3 in DNA: TGCGCCAGCAGCCAACCGGGACAGCAGAGGGGCTACACCTTC. Residues: CASSQPGQQRGYTF.

In this sample, this clone turned up once. The chain has TRBV7-2 and TRBJ2-7; 7 bases match TRBD1. The V gene's germline CDR1 is SGHTA and CDR2 FQGNSA. This CDR3 is built from 14 residues. Unmatched junction bases numbered 5, after V lost 5 bases and J lost 1 base. The CDR3 DNA follows: TGTGCCAGCAGCCTAACGACAGGGTCCTACGAGCAGTACTTC. It is translated as CASSLTTGSYEQYF.

The chain joins TRBV4-1 to TRBJ2-3; tentatively, D is TRBD1 (6 bases). This CDR3 has 15 amino acids. Germline values: CDR1 MGHRA, CDR2 YSYEKL. With 4 bases removed from V and 6 bases from J, the gap between germline ends came to 17 bases. CDR3 residues: CASSLGGRPPDTQYF. CDR3 in DNA: TGCGCCAGCAGCCTAGGGGGTAGGCCCCCGGATACGCAGTATTTT.

The J gene is TRBJ2-1, the V gene TRBV5-6, with 8 bases that match TRBD2. The junction had 3 bases not matched to a gene; V was cut back by 0 bases and J by 7 bases. CDR3 length equals 14 residues. Germline V gene data show CDR1 as SGHDT and CDR2 as YYEEEE. As DNA, the CDR3 is TGTGCCAGCAGCTTGGGACTAGCGATGAATGAGCAGTTCTTC. This gives the protein CASSLGLAMNEQFF.

This chain joins TRBV6-5 and TRBJ2-1, with D perhaps TRBD2 (5 bases). Between the trimmed V and J ends, which lost 0 bases and 9 bases, there was a span of 15 bases. CDR1 is MNHEY, CDR2 SVGAGI, per germline. This CDR3 is built from 15 residues. As DNA, the CDR3 is TGTGCCAGCAGTTACTCACGGGTACACAGCGGTGAGCAGTTCTTC. Its protein product is CASSYSRVHSGEQFF.

This clone was counted between two and nine times. The V call is TRBV6-5, the J call TRBJ2-1, with a weak D call TRBD2 (5 bases). The CDR3 has 15 residues. Trimming removed 6 bases at V and 6 bases at J, with 18 bases between. Germline V gives CDR1 MNHEY, CDR2 SVGAGI. The CDR3 nucleotides are TGTGCCAGCAGCCGTGAGGGCGGCATCGGCAATGAGCAGTTCTTC. Protein sequence: CASSREGGIGNEQFF.

This clone is a singleton in its sample. This chain joins TRBV11-3 and TRBJ1-1, with 9 bases lining up with TRBD1. This CDR3 is built from 14 residues. Germline lookup yields CDR1 SGHNT and CDR2 YENEEA. V lost 5 bases, J lost 5 bases, and 6 bases stayed unmatched. The CDR3 here is CASSPDRGNTEAFF. The CDR3, as DNA: TGTGCCAGCAGCCCAGACAGGGGGAATACTGAAGCTTTCTTT.